This entry describes one T cell receptor beta chain. Its antigen is unidentified. TCRdb re-called the reads with MiXCR, one entry per CDR3 protein. The sample lists 450,000 to 600,000 distinct CDR3 sequences; around a third were seen once. This sample stems from a study of T cell repertoires in cytomegalovirus infection. Looking at the study overall: Selection of CMV epitopes for the study included recently identified HLA-C-restricted and well-studied HLA-B-restricted ones. It can be stated that public TCR beta signatures indicated CMV infection as well as a matching HLA type.

Findings and limits, study-wide: Dominating the ex vivo response were TCR beta clonotypes that were CMV-specific and HLA-C-restricted.

This specimen consisted of cultured PBMCs, obtained from culture after CMV antigen stimulation. The sequence derives from a human donor in good health (CMV status not recorded). Some clones in this sample may be carry-over from other donors' samples.

DNA of the CDR3: TGTGCCAGCAGTTTTGGGAGATGGGGCACAGATACGCAGTATTTT. It specifies CASSFGRWGTDTQYF. The rearrangement links TRBV28 to TRBJ2-3; a weak D match, TRBD2 (5 bases). Trimming took 3 bases from V and 1 from J, leaving 11 bases between them. CDR3 length: 15 amino acids. Looked up from germline, CDR1 is MDHEN and CDR2 is SYDVKM.